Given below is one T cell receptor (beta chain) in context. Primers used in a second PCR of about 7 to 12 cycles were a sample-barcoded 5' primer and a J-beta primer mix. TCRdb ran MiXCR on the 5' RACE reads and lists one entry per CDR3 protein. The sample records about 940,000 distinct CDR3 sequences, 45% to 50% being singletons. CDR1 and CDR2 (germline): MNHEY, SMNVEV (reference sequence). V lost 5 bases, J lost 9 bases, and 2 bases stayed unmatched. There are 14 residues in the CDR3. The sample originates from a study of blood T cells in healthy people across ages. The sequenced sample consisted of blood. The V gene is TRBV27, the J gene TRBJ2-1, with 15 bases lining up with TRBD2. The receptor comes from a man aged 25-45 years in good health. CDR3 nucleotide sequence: TGTGCCAGCAGTCGGACTAGCGGGGGGGGTGAGCAGTTCTTC. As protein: CASSRTSGGGEQFF.